This passage covers 19 T cell receptor beta chains from one sample sequenced in a study of radiotherapy plus CTLA-4 blockade in lung cancer (dated 2018 in TCRdb). The library was generated by the immunoSEQ multiplex PCR assay. What TCRdb holds here is the immuneACCESS table cut down to in-frame rearrangements. Part of the clones is not present; checked against another copy, under half of the missing clones reflect an unresolved V gene, and the others are unexplained. In all, the sample holds tens of thousands of clones, and around 76% of those were seen once. Roughly 3.1% of the sample is held by the ten biggest clonotypes. Specimen: peripheral blood, collected from a patient treated with radiotherapy plus ipilimumab. The receptor set was obtained from a human donor with non-small cell lung cancer who had a complete response to radiotherapy plus ipilimumab.

The chain has TRBV6-5 and TRBJ2-7; tentatively, D is TRBD2 (5 bases). Trimming took off 4 bases at V and 4 bases at J, with 20 bases between the two ends. The CDR3 has 16 amino acids. Germline V gives CDR1 MNHEY, CDR2 SVGAGI. The CDR3 region has the DNA TGTGCCAGCAGTTTCCGGTTGGGAGCACAGATGTACGAGCAGTACTTC. It translates to CASSFRLGAQMYEQYF.

The CDR3, as DNA: TGTGCCAGCAGCCACGGGACAGGGGGCTACGGGACGACGTACGAGCAGTACTTC. Protein: CASSHGTGGYGTTYEQYF. V is TRBV5-6 and J is TRBJ2-7, with 12 bases that match TRBD1. The V gene end was trimmed by 4 bases and the J gene end by 4 bases; junction bases not matched to a gene: 15. Germline CDR1 is SGHDT and CDR2 is YYEEEE. The CDR3 sequence is 18 residues long.

The chain has TRBV18 and TRBJ1-1; D is perhaps TRBD1 (6 bases). The CDR3 is 14 amino acids. The germline V gene encodes CDR1 KGHSH and CDR2 LQKENI. V was trimmed by 6 bases and J by 0 bases, leaving 11 bases between them. The CDR3: CASSPGQMNTEAFF. The CDR3 nucleotides read TGTGCCAGCTCGCCGGGACAAATGAACACTGAAGCTTTCTTT.

This chain connects TRBV7-9 to TRBJ1-1; D not certain. There are 14 residues in the CDR3. Germline loops: CDR1 SEHNR, CDR2 FQNEAQ (reference sequence). Trimming cost V 6 bases and J 2 bases, with 13 bases left between them. CDR3: CASSGWGANTEAFF. The CDR3 nucleotides read TGTGCCAGCAGTGGCTGGGGAGCTAACACTGAAGCTTTCTTT.

This clone was seen a few times. This sequence joins TRBV30 and TRBJ1-2; 8 bases fit TRBD1. The V segment lost 5 bases and the J segment 4 bases; nucleotides outside the gene matches: 6. In germline, CDR1 is GTSNPN, CDR2 SVGIG (reference sequence). The CDR3 has 13 residues. The chain's CDR3 is CAWGRDRPYGYTF. CDR3 nucleotide sequence: TGTGCCTGGGGGCGGGACAGGCCCTATGGCTACACCTTC.

The rearrangement uses TRBV7-9 and TRBJ1-2, with TRBD1 matching over 10 bases. Germline loops: CDR1 SEHNR, CDR2 FQNEAQ (reference sequence). After removal of 4 bases from V and 8 bases from J, the junction contained 10 bases not matched to a gene. The CDR3 covers 15 residues. CDR3 sequence (DNA): TGTGCCAGCAGCTGGGACAGGGGAGGTCGGAGGGGCTACACCTTC. This codes for CASSWDRGGRRGYTF. Variable domain in full (rest from reference TRBV7-9 and TRBJ1-2): DTGVSQNPRHKITKRGQNVTFRCDPISEHNRLYWYRQTLGQGPEFLTYFQNEAQLEKSRLLSDRFSAERPKGSFSTLEIQRTEQGDSAMYLCASSWDRGGRRGYTFGSGTRLTVV.

The rearrangement links TRBV7-6 to TRBJ2-7; 11 bases line up with TRBD2. CDR1 is SGHVS, CDR2 FNYEAQ, per germline. The CDR3 covers 15 residues. V shed 5 bases, J shed 4 bases, and the junction held 7 bases outside the gene matches. CDR3 amino acids: CASSDSGGGRYEQYF. The CDR3 DNA reads as TGTGCCAGCAGCGATAGCGGGGGGGGGCGATACGAGCAGTACTTC. Together with reference TRBV7-6 and TRBJ2-7, the CDR3 gives the full variable domain: GAGVSQSPRYKVTKRGQDVALRCDPISGHVSLYWYRQALGQGPEFLTYFNYEAQQDKSGLPNDRFSAERPEGSISTLTIQRTEQRDSAMYRCASSDSGGGRYEQYFGPGTRLTVT.

The rearrangement uses TRBV10-3 and TRBJ2-7; a weak D match, TRBD1 (5 bases). Germline CDR1 is ENHRY and CDR2 is SYGVKD. The V and J ends lost 4 bases and 6 bases respectively, with 16 bases between them. CDR3 length: 14 residues. The chain's CDR3 is CAISGTPQGSEQYF. The CDR3, as DNA: TGTGCCATCAGTGGGACCCCTCAGGGCAGCGAGCAGTACTTC.

This chain uses TRBV10-1 with TRBJ1-6, with D possibly matching TRBD1 (5 bases). The CDR3 contains 13 residues. Trimming pared 6 bases from V and 7 bases from J, leaving 10 bases between. Per germline, CDR1 WNHNN and CDR2 SYGVQD (reference sequence). CDR3 DNA sequence: TGCGCCAGCAGCCTGACAGAAAATTCACCCCTCCACTTT. Its translation is CASSLTENSPLHF.

The chain employs TRBV4-3 and TRBJ1-5, with D hard to call. The CDR3 is 15 residues long. Trimming took 1 base from V and 1 from J, leaving 8 bases between them. Germline-derived CDR1 and CDR2 are LGHNA and YSLEER. DNA for the CDR3: TGCGCCAGCAGCCAAGTCTTCAGGAGCAATCAGCCCCAGCATTTT. Translation gives CASSQVFRSNQPQHF.

The chain has TRBV6-5 and TRBJ1-1, with D tentatively TRBD1 (5 bases). Germline V gene data show CDR1 as MNHEY and CDR2 as SVGAGI. V was cut by 4 bases and J by 1 base, with 7 bases left in between. The CDR3 length is 13 residues. The CDR3 sequence: CASSSTANTEAFF. CDR3 bases: TGTGCCAGCAGTTCGACAGCGAACACTGAAGCTTTCTTT.

This clone has just a few counts. CDR3 DNA: TGTGCCAGCAGCTTGGACAAAGGCACAGATACGCAGTATTTT. Translating gives CASSLDKGTDTQYF. The chain recombines TRBV7-9 with TRBJ2-3; perhaps TRBD1 as D (5 bases). Germline V gene data show CDR1 as SEHNR and CDR2 as FQNEAQ (reference sequence). V lost 3 bases to trimming and J lost 1 base, with 8 bases between them. This CDR3 contains 14 residues.

This chain joins TRBV7-2 and TRBJ2-1, with D perhaps matching TRBD2 (6 bases). This CDR3 region has 15 residues. The germline CDR1 and CDR2 sequences are SGHTA and FQGNSA. Trimming removed 0 bases at V and 2 bases at J, with 8 bases between. The CDR3 DNA reads TGTGCCAGCAGCTTAGCGGGGGGTCCCTACAATGAGCAGTTCTTC. Translation: CASSLAGGPYNEQFF.

The chain carries TRBV4-1 and TRBJ2-5, with 8 positions matching TRBD2. CDR3 length equals 20 residues. The germline V gene encodes CDR1 MGHRA and CDR2 YSYEKL. J lost 0 bases, V lost 0 bases, and 15 bases had no gene match. The CDR3 here is CASSQELGRGTRGHQETQYF. The DNA for the CDR3 is TGCGCCAGCAGCCAAGAATTAGGTCGGGGGACTAGAGGCCACCAAGAGACCCAGTACTTC.

This clone turned up a few times. The gene calls are TRBV10-3 and TRBJ1-2; D gene unclear. V lost 0 bases to trimming and J lost 6 bases, with 8 bases between them. Germline CDR1 reads ENHRY; CDR2 reads SYGVKD. The CDR3 sequence is 13 residues long. The CDR3 nucleotides read TGTGCCATCAGTGAGTCGCCACAGCATGGCTACACCTTC. Encoded protein: CAISESPQHGYTF.

This chain uses TRBV6-5 with TRBJ1-5, with a possible D match to TRBD1 (5 bases). This CDR3 is built from 15 residues. The V gene lost 5 bases and the J gene lost 3 bases, with 14 bases spanning the gap. CDR1 and CDR2 from the germline V gene are MNHEY and SVGAGI. The CDR3 loop reads CASSRGTAYNQPQHF. The CDR3, as DNA: TGTGCCAGCAGTCGGGGGACTGCTTACAATCAGCCCCAGCATTTT.

This clone was recorded only once. The gene calls are TRBV6-5 and TRBJ1-2; D is possibly TRBD1 (6 bases). The CDR3 contains 13 residues. From germline, CDR1 is MNHEY and CDR2 SVGAGI. Trimming left V 6 bases short and J 3 bases short, with 11 bases between. CDR3 loop: CASSGGHDYGYTF. CDR3 DNA sequence: TGTGCCAGCAGCGGGGGGCACGACTATGGCTACACCTTC.

DNA for the CDR3: TGTGCCAGCAGCTCACAGGGGGATGGCTACACCTTC. As protein: CASSSQGDGYTF. The chain couples TRBV11-2 to TRBJ1-2; 8 nucleotides match TRBD1. The CDR3 is 12 residues long. Germline V gene data show CDR1 as SGHAT and CDR2 as FQNNGV. The J segment lost 6 bases and the V segment lost 4 bases, leaving 1 base of the junction unmatched.

The rearrangement links TRBV5-6 to TRBJ2-7; possibly TRBD1 for D (6 bases). The germline CDR1 and CDR2 sequences are SGHDT and YYEEEE. This CDR3 is built from 14 residues. The germline V and J ends were trimmed by 3 bases and 3 bases, with 13 bases remaining between them. CDR3 amino acids: CASSSQGFGYEQYF. CDR3 coding DNA: TGTGCCAGCAGCTCGCAGGGGTTTGGCTACGAGCAGTACTTC.